A selection of T cell receptor beta chains follows, all from one sample in a study of shared clonotypes between healthy human individuals. Some clones are missing from TCRdb's copy, which holds only in-frame ones; the method was immunoSEQ multiplex PCR. The data show 550,000 to 700,000 clones, about 80% seen once. Material for sequencing was memory CD4+ T cells sorted from blood. The receptors were gathered from a woman aged 25 to 45 in good health. Each CDR3 is given with its conserved first and last residue. The D gene is left open where the match is weak. Clone size is stated in some rows and not others, as once, few, many or a class when expanded.

v_call: TRBV9; clone_size: -; j_call: TRBJ2-5; d_call: TRBD1; cdr3_aa: CASSPGQAGETQYF; cdr3_nt: TGTGCCAGCAGCCCAGGACAGGCCGGGGAGACCCAGTACTTC
v_call: TRBV29-1; clone_size: -; j_call: TRBJ2-1; d_call: TRBD2; cdr3_aa: CSVVKTSGYNEQFF; cdr3_nt: TGCAGCGTTGTGAAGACTAGCGGATACAATGAGCAGTTCTTC
v_call: TRBV6-6; clone_size: -; j_call: TRBJ2-1; d_call: TRBD2; cdr3_aa: CASSYAGGLNEQFF; cdr3_nt: TGTGCCAGCAGTTACGCGGGAGGACTCAATGAGCAGTTCTTC
v_call: TRBV28; clone_size: -; j_call: TRBJ1-5; d_call: TRBD1; cdr3_aa: CASSTRTGFVQPQHF; cdr3_nt: TGTGCCAGCAGTACCCGGACAGGGTTTGTTCAGCCCCAGCATTTT
v_call: TRBV25-1; clone_size: -; j_call: TRBJ1-5; d_call: TRBD1; cdr3_aa: CASSGRGTGQPQHF; cdr3_nt: TGTGCCAGCAGTGGGAGAGGGACAGGCCAGCCCCAGCATTTT
v_call: TRBV28; clone_size: -; j_call: TRBJ1-3; d_call: -; cdr3_aa: CASSLLSYSGNTIYF; cdr3_nt: TGTGCCAGCAGTTTACTTTCCTACTCTGGAAACACCATATATTTT
v_call: TRBV7-6; clone_size: once; j_call: TRBJ1-5; d_call: -; cdr3_aa: CASSSRQRGSNQPQHF; cdr3_nt: TGTGCCAGCAGCTCACGACAGAGGGGAAGCAATCAGCCCCAGCATTTT
v_call: TRBV18; clone_size: -; j_call: TRBJ1-2; d_call: -; cdr3_aa: CASSPSGDLYTF; cdr3_nt: TGTGCCAGCTCACCAAGCGGGGACCTATACACCTTC
v_call: TRBV28; clone_size: -; j_call: TRBJ1-2; d_call: TRBD1; cdr3_aa: CASRTGMGGYTF; cdr3_nt: TGTGCCAGCAGGACAGGGATGGGGGGCTACACCTTC
v_call: TRBV2; clone_size: -; j_call: TRBJ1-1; d_call: -; cdr3_aa: CASSLLGGSRMNTEAFF; cdr3_nt: TGTGCCAGCAGTCTTCTCGGGGGCTCCCGAATGAACACTGAAGCTTTCTTT
v_call: TRBV11-2; clone_size: once; j_call: TRBJ2-1; d_call: -; cdr3_aa: CASSLSDWNYNEQFF; cdr3_nt: TGTGCCAGCAGCTTGAGTGACTGGAACTACAATGAGCAGTTCTTC
v_call: TRBV15; clone_size: once; j_call: TRBJ2-1; d_call: TRBD1; cdr3_aa: CATSREERTGHFF; cdr3_nt: TGTGCCACCAGCAGAGAGGAGAGGACAGGCCACTTCTTC
v_call: TRBV10-1; clone_size: -; j_call: TRBJ2-1; d_call: -; cdr3_aa: CASSESGSRNEQFF; cdr3_nt: TGCGCCAGCAGTGAATCCGGGAGCCGGAATGAGCAGTTCTTC
v_call: TRBV7-2; clone_size: -; j_call: TRBJ1-2; d_call: -; cdr3_aa: CASRDRGRGNYGYTF; cdr3_nt: TGTGCCAGCAGAGACCGAGGGAGAGGAAACTATGGCTACACCTTC
v_call: TRBV28; clone_size: -; j_call: TRBJ2-7; d_call: -; cdr3_aa: CASSPPIVYEQYF; cdr3_nt: TGTGCCAGCAGTCCCCCAATCGTTTACGAGCAGTACTTC
v_call: TRBV6-5; clone_size: -; j_call: TRBJ1-1; d_call: -; cdr3_aa: CASSCSVGMNTEAFF; cdr3_nt: TGTGCCAGCAGTTGCTCGGTGGGGATGAACACTGAAGCTTTCTTT
v_call: TRBV6-5; clone_size: -; j_call: TRBJ2-1; d_call: TRBD2; cdr3_aa: CASSLNGRADNEQFF; cdr3_nt: TGTGCCAGCAGTTTAAACGGGAGGGCCGACAATGAGCAGTTCTTC
v_call: TRBV28; clone_size: -; j_call: TRBJ1-2; d_call: -; cdr3_aa: CASIISRGRGEGYTF; cdr3_nt: TGTGCCAGCATCATTTCTCGGGGCAGGGGTGAGGGCTACACCTTC
v_call: TRBV7-2; clone_size: -; j_call: TRBJ2-1; d_call: -; cdr3_aa: CASSPPRYYNEQFF; cdr3_nt: TGTGCCAGCAGTCCCCCAAGGTATTACAATGAGCAGTTCTTC
v_call: TRBV2; clone_size: few; j_call: TRBJ2-5; d_call: -; cdr3_aa: CASSERRETQYF; cdr3_nt: TGTGCCAGCAGTGAGCGGAGGGAGACCCAGTACTTC
v_call: TRBV28; clone_size: -; j_call: TRBJ2-7; d_call: -; cdr3_aa: CASSSPAGGFYEQYF; cdr3_nt: TGTGCCAGCAGTAGCCCGGCGGGCGGATTCTACGAGCAGTACTTC
v_call: TRBV7-6; clone_size: -; j_call: TRBJ2-3; d_call: TRBD1; cdr3_aa: CASSPTGGLPTDTQYF; cdr3_nt: TGTGCCAGCAGCCCGACAGGGGGCCTCCCCACAGATACGCAGTATTTT
v_call: TRBV7-9; clone_size: few; j_call: TRBJ2-2; d_call: TRBD1; cdr3_aa: CASSRPPGTENAGELFF; cdr3_nt: TGTGCCAGCAGCCGACCCCCCGGGACAGAAAATGCCGGGGAGCTGTTTTTT
v_call: TRBV27; clone_size: -; j_call: TRBJ1-2; d_call: -; cdr3_aa: CASGRVQRGYESYTF; cdr3_nt: TGTGCCAGCGGTCGCGTACAGCGCGGCTATGAGAGCTACACCTTC
v_call: TRBV6-1; clone_size: once; j_call: TRBJ2-7; d_call: -; cdr3_aa: CASSEARRNSYEQYF; cdr3_nt: TGTGCCAGCAGTGAAGCGCGGCGGAACTCCTACGAGCAGTACTTC
v_call: TRBV28; clone_size: -; j_call: TRBJ1-2; d_call: -; cdr3_aa: CASSPSRRQLFITF; cdr3_nt: TGTGCCAGCAGTCCAAGCCGGCGCCAGCTCTTCATCACCTTC
v_call: TRBV29-1; clone_size: few; j_call: TRBJ2-2; d_call: TRBD1; cdr3_aa: CSVVGTGQGVRGTGELFF; cdr3_nt: TGCAGCGTTGTGGGGACGGGACAGGGGGTGAGAGGAACCGGGGAGCTGTTTTTT
v_call: TRBV28; clone_size: once; j_call: TRBJ2-7; d_call: -; cdr3_aa: CASSLGDEQYF; cdr3_nt: TGTGCCAGCAGTTTGGGGGACGAGCAGTACTTC
v_call: TRBV7-8; clone_size: -; j_call: TRBJ1-1; d_call: TRBD1; cdr3_aa: CASRSSARGITEAFF; cdr3_nt: TGTGCCAGCAGAAGTTCTGCCAGGGGGATCACTGAAGCTTTCTTT
v_call: TRBV28; clone_size: -; j_call: TRBJ2-3; d_call: -; cdr3_aa: CASSLRGGTDTQYF; cdr3_nt: TGTGCCAGCAGTTTAAGGGGGGGCACAGATACGCAGTATTTT
v_call: TRBV2; clone_size: -; j_call: TRBJ1-1; d_call: -; cdr3_aa: CASTYSTEAFF; cdr3_nt: TGTGCCAGCACTTACTCAACTGAAGCTTTCTTT
v_call: TRBV28; clone_size: -; j_call: TRBJ2-1; d_call: TRBD2; cdr3_aa: CASSPKREGGVRNEQFF; cdr3_nt: TGTGCCAGCAGTCCCAAGCGGGAGGGTGGTGTTCGCAATGAGCAGTTCTTC
v_call: TRBV2; clone_size: -; j_call: TRBJ1-2; d_call: TRBD1; cdr3_aa: CASIQGVYGYTF; cdr3_nt: TGTGCCAGCATCCAGGGGGTGTATGGCTACACCTTC
v_call: TRBV12-5; clone_size: -; j_call: TRBJ2-1; d_call: -; cdr3_aa: CASGLGNDPTPFNEQFF; cdr3_nt: TGTGCTAGTGGTTTGGGCAACGACCCTACCCCTTTCAATGAGCAGTTCTTC
v_call: TRBV27; clone_size: -; j_call: TRBJ1-5; d_call: -; cdr3_aa: CASSLFAGLDQPQHF; cdr3_nt: TGTGCCAGCAGTTTATTCGCCGGACTTGATCAGCCCCAGCATTTT
v_call: TRBV30; clone_size: -; j_call: TRBJ2-3; d_call: -; cdr3_aa: CAHRPYTDTQYF; cdr3_nt: TGTGCCCACCGACCCTACACAGATACGCAGTATTTT
v_call: TRBV7-6; clone_size: -; j_call: TRBJ2-2; d_call: TRBD2; cdr3_aa: CAIRLAGNLNTGELFF; cdr3_nt: TGTGCCATTCGACTAGCGGGGAATTTGAACACCGGGGAGCTGTTTTTT
v_call: TRBV19; clone_size: -; j_call: TRBJ1-1; d_call: TRBD1; cdr3_aa: CASRRQGQGSEAFF; cdr3_nt: TGTGCCAGTAGGCGACAGGGGCAAGGATCTGAAGCTTTCTTT
v_call: TRBV5-1; clone_size: -; j_call: TRBJ2-1; d_call: TRBD2; cdr3_aa: CASSLMAASGQGEQFF; cdr3_nt: TGCGCCAGCAGCCTTATGGCGGCTAGCGGGCAGGGGGAGCAGTTCTTC
v_call: TRBV5-4; clone_size: -; j_call: TRBJ2-5; d_call: -; cdr3_aa: CASSLVGQAKTQYF; cdr3_nt: TGTGCCAGCAGCTTAGTGGGCCAGGCGAAGACCCAGTACTTC
v_call: TRBV5-1; clone_size: -; j_call: TRBJ1-3; d_call: -; cdr3_aa: CASSANRAGNTIYF; cdr3_nt: TGCGCCAGCAGCGCCAACAGGGCTGGAAACACCATATATTTT
v_call: TRBV7-8; clone_size: -; j_call: TRBJ2-7; d_call: TRBD2; cdr3_aa: CASSLSAGSSYEQYF; cdr3_nt: TGTGCCAGCAGCTTATCAGCGGGAAGCTCCTACGAGCAGTACTTC
v_call: TRBV11-2; clone_size: -; j_call: TRBJ1-2; d_call: -; cdr3_aa: CASGGNYGYTF; cdr3_nt: TGTGCCAGCGGGGGTAACTATGGCTACACCTTC
v_call: TRBV9; clone_size: few; j_call: TRBJ2-7; d_call: TRBD1; cdr3_aa: CASSVQGASSLVEQYF; cdr3_nt: TGTGCCAGCAGCGTTCAGGGGGCGAGTTCGTTGGTCGAGCAGTACTTC
v_call: TRBV30; clone_size: few; j_call: TRBJ2-1; d_call: -; cdr3_aa: CAWRPGWDNEQFF; cdr3_nt: TGTGCCTGGAGACCTGGGTGGGACAATGAGCAGTTCTTC
v_call: TRBV5-1; clone_size: -; j_call: TRBJ2-3; d_call: TRBD1; cdr3_aa: CASSFTTGVGDTQYF; cdr3_nt: TGCGCCAGCAGTTTTACAACAGGGGTGGGAGATACGCAGTATTTT
v_call: TRBV28; clone_size: few; j_call: TRBJ1-3; d_call: TRBD1; cdr3_aa: CASSSGQGDGNTIYF; cdr3_nt: TGTGCCAGCAGCTCGGGACAGGGGGACGGAAACACCATATATTTT
v_call: TRBV19; clone_size: -; j_call: TRBJ1-2; d_call: TRBD1; cdr3_aa: CASSIPGTGDGYGYTF; cdr3_nt: TGTGCCAGTAGTATCCCCGGGACAGGGGATGGCTATGGCTACACCTTC
v_call: TRBV2; clone_size: few; j_call: TRBJ2-5; d_call: -; cdr3_aa: CASKTLGEIGTQYF; cdr3_nt: TGTGCCAGCAAGACCTTGGGGGAGATCGGGACCCAGTACTTC
v_call: TRBV20-1; clone_size: many; j_call: TRBJ2-3; d_call: -; cdr3_aa: CSARDASTQYF; cdr3_nt: TGCAGTGCTAGAGATGCCAGTACGCAGTATTTT
v_call: TRBV6-5; clone_size: -; j_call: TRBJ2-7; d_call: -; cdr3_aa: CASSYSDRSEQYF; cdr3_nt: TGTGCCAGCAGTTACTCGGACAGAAGCGAGCAGTACTTC
v_call: TRBV27; clone_size: -; j_call: TRBJ2-2; d_call: -; cdr3_aa: CASSHNEGFSGELFF; cdr3_nt: TGTGCCAGCAGCCACAACGAGGGGTTTTCCGGGGAGCTGTTTTTT